This record concerns one T cell receptor (beta chain) sequence. Its antigen is not known. According to the study, genomic DNA was the template for TCR beta VDJ and CDR3 profiling. Each CDR3 protein is one row after TCRdb ran MiXCR on the reads. The repertoire holds about 260,000 distinct CDR3 sequences, with approximately 86% as singletons. Germline-derived CDR1 and CDR2 are SGHDT and YYEEEE. Trimming cost V 4 bases and J 6 bases; bases outside gene matches: 7. This CDR3 contains 14 residues. The sample comes from a study of CD8+CD57+ T cells in acquired aplastic anemia. Background on the study: DNA recovered from sorted CD4+ and CD8+ cells had a mean of around 3.3 ug.

General study points: In common between the patients and the controls were more than 25 CD8+ CDR3 sequences.

Patients selected for sequencing had displayed CD8+CD57+ cell expansion by flow cytometry. Patients had not yet gotten any therapy when their blood was taken for sampling. The sequenced sample consisted of sorted CD4+, CD8+, or CD8+CD57+ T cells (not recorded which) from PBMCs. This sequence was found in a human donor with aplastic anemia. The rearrangement uses TRBV5-6 and TRBJ2-3; 8 bases line up with TRBD1. As DNA, the CDR3 is TGTGCCAGCAGCCTAGGGACAGGTCCCGATACGCAGTATTTT. Amino acid sequence: CASSLGTGPDTQYF.